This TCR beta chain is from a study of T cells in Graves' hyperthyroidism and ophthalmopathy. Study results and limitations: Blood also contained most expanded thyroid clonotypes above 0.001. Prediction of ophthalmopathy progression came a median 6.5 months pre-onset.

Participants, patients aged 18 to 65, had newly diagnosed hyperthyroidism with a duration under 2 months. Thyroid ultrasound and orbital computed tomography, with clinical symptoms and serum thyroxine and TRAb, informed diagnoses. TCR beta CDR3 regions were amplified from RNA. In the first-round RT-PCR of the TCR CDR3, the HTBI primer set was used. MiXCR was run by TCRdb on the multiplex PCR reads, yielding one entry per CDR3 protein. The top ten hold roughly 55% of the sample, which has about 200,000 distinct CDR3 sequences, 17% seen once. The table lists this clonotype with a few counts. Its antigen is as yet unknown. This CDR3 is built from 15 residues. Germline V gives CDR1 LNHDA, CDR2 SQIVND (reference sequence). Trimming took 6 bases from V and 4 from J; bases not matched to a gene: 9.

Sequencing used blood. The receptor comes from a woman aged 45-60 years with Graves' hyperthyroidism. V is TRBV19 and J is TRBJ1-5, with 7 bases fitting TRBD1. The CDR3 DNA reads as TGTGCCAGTAGACACAGAGGGACAGAGAATCAGCCCCAGCATTTT. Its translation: CASRHRGTENQPQHF.